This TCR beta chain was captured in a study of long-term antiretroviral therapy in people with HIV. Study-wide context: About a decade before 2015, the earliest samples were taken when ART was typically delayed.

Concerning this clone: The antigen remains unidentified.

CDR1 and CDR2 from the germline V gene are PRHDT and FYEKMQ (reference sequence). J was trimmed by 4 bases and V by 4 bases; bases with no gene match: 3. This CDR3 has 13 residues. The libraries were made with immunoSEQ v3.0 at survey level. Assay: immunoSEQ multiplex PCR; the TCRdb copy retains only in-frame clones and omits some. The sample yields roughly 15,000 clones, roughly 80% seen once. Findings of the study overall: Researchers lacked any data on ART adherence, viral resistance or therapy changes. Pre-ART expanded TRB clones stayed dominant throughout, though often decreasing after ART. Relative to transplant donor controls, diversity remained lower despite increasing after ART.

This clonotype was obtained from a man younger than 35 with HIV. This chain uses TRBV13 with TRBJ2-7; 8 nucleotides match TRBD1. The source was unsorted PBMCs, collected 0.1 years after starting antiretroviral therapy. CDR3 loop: CASSSGGGYEQYF. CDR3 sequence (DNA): TGTGCCAGCAGCTCAGGGGGCGGATACGAGCAGTACTTC.